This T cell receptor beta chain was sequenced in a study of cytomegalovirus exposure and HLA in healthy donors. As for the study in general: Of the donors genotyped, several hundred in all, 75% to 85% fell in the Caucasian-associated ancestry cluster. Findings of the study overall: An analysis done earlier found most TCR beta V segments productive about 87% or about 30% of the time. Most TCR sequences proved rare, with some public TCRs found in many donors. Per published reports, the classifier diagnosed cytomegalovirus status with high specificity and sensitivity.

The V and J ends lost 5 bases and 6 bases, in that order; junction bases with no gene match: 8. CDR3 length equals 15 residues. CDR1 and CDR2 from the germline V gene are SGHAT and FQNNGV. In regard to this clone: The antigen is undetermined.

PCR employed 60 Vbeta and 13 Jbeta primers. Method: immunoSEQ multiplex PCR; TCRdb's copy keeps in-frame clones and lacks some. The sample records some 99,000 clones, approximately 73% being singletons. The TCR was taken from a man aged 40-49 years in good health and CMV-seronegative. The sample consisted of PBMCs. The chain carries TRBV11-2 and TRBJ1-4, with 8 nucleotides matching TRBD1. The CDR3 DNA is TGTGCCAGCAGCACACCAGGGGGCAAGGATGAAAAACTGTTTTTT. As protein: CASSTPGGKDEKLFF.